The rows below give T cell receptor beta chains drawn from one sample of a study of CD8+ T cells in alopecia areata. Only in-frame clones appear in the TCRdb table, and some are missing; sequencing was by immunoSEQ multiplex PCR. Of 150,000 to 200,000 clones detected, around 60% appear once; the ten largest clones hold under 1.5%. The sample was CD4+ T cells sorted from blood, taken at approximately week 49, from a patient treated with tofacitinib. The receptors derive from a human donor with alopecia areata. The CDR3 runs from the conserved cysteine through the conserved F or W. D genes are given only for firm matches. Clone size is not always given. Where it is, it says once, few, many or a class for expanded clones.

J gene: TRBJ1-2; D gene: -; V gene: TRBV29-1; clone size: few; CDR3 DNA: TGCAGCGTTGAAGTATTTGGACACGAGGGTACCAACTATGGCTACACCTTC; CDR3 protein: CSVEVFGHEGTNYGYTF
J gene: TRBJ1-2; D gene: TRBD1; V gene: TRBV5-1; clone size: -; CDR3 DNA: TGCGCCAGCAGCTTGGGACAGGGGACGGATGGCTACACCTTC; CDR3 protein: CASSLGQGTDGYTF
J gene: TRBJ1-2; D gene: -; V gene: TRBV5-6; clone size: -; CDR3 DNA: TGTGCCAGCAGCCTCGACAGGAACTATGGCTACACCTTC; CDR3 protein: CASSLDRNYGYTF
J gene: TRBJ1-6; D gene: -; V gene: TRBV4-1; clone size: -; CDR3 DNA: TGCGCCAGCAGCCAAGAACTAAATTCACCCCTCCACTTT; CDR3 protein: CASSQELNSPLHF
J gene: TRBJ2-7; D gene: TRBD1; V gene: TRBV29-1; clone size: -; CDR3 DNA: TGCAGCGTTGAGTGGCAGGGGGCTAACGAGCAGTACTTC; CDR3 protein: CSVEWQGANEQYF
J gene: TRBJ2-3; D gene: -; V gene: TRBV18; clone size: -; CDR3 DNA: TGTGCCAGCTCACCATTGGAGGGGGCGGATACGCAGTATTTT; CDR3 protein: CASSPLEGADTQYF
J gene: TRBJ1-5; D gene: -; V gene: TRBV5-1; clone size: -; CDR3 DNA: TGCGCCAGCAGCTTGCAGGGCCCTCCGCACAATCAGCCCCAGCATTTT; CDR3 protein: CASSLQGPPHNQPQHF
J gene: TRBJ1-4; D gene: -; V gene: TRBV25-1; clone size: few; CDR3 DNA: TGTGCCAGCAGAAACAGTGAAAAACTGTTTTTT; CDR3 protein: CASRNSEKLFF
J gene: TRBJ2-7; D gene: TRBD1; V gene: TRBV5-1; clone size: few; CDR3 DNA: TGCGCCAGCAGCTTGGGTGGGACAGCGGACTACGAGCAGTACTTC; CDR3 protein: CASSLGGTADYEQYF
J gene: TRBJ2-3; D gene: -; V gene: TRBV28; clone size: -; CDR3 DNA: TGTGCCAGCAGGGGTATACCAGATACGCAGTATTTT; CDR3 protein: CASRGIPDTQYF